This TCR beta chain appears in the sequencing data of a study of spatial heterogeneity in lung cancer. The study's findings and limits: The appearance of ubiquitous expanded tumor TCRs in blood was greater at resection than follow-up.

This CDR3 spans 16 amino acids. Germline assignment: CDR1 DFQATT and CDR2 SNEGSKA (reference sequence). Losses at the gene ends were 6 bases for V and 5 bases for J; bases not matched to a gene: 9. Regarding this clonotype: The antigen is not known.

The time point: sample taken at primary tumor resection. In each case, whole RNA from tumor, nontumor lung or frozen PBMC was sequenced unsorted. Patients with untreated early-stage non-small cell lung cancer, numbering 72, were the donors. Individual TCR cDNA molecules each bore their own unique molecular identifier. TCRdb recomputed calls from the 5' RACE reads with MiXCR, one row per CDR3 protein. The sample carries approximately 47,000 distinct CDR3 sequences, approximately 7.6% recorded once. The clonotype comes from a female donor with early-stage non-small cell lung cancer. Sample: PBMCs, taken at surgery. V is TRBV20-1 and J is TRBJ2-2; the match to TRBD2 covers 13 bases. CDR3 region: CSATHPTSGGTGELFF. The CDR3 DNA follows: TGCAGTGCCACGCACCCGACTAGCGGGGGGACCGGGGAGCTGTTTTTT.